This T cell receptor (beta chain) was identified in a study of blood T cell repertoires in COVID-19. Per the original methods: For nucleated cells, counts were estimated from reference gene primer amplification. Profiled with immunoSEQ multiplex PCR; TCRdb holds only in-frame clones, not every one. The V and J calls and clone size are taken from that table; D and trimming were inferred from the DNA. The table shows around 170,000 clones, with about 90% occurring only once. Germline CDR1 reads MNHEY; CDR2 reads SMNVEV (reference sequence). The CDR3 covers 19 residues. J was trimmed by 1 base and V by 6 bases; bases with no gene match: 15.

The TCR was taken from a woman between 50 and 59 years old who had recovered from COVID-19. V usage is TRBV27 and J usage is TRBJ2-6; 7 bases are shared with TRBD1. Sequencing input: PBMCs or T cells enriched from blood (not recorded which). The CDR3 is CASRMWSGQSPSGANVLTF. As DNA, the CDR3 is TGTGCCAGCAGGATGTGGTCGGGACAGTCCCCATCTGGGGCCAACGTCCTGACTTTC.